The TCR beta chain under discussion was sequenced for a study of blood T cell repertoires in COVID-19 (dated by TCRdb to about 2020). Background for the entire study: Collaborator samples came from the United States, Italy and Spain and covered acute and convalescent phases of COVID-19. The samples were drawn from the first 160 participants of the ongoing ImmuneRACE study and from under 1,500 subjects provided by 6 global collaborators. Where available, HLA class I and class II types were obtained from metadata supplied by the sample provider rather than from assay-based typing. The material from the prospective study consisted of cDNA or gDNA derived from T cells, B-cell-depleted T cells, or PBMCs. The repertoires were released in a freely available public database intended as a resource for research on the immune response to SARS-CoV-2. Deeply sampled blood TCRbeta repertoires from subjects exposed to, actively infected with, or recovered from COVID-19 were included in the dataset. Nearly every sample came with metadata listing a de-identified subject ID, COVID-19 status, age in years and sex.

Each collaborating institution followed its own protocols to collect whole blood in K2EDTA tubes. Collaborator samples were shipped for TCRbeta analysis as frozen whole blood, isolated PBMCs, or DNA extracted from either sample type. TCRbeta CDR3 regions were amplified from genomic DNA using the immunoSEQ Assay, a bias-controlled multiplex PCR. In the authors' own workflow: Within the assay, amplification of reference gene primers was used to estimate how many nucleated cells each sample contained. To quantify the absolute abundance of each unique TCRbeta CDR3 rearrangement, sequence reads were collapsed and filtered. For each sample, productive Simpson clonality was calculated as the square root of Simpson's diversity index over productive rearrangements. TCRdb stores this immuneACCESS table with in-frame sequences only. Part of the clones is absent; in the studies checked, under half of the shortfall reflects unresolved V genes, and no reason is known for the rest. The V and J calls and clone size come from that table; D and trimming were worked out from the DNA. The sample contains roughly 42,000 clones, roughly 81% of them found a single time. Clones ranked in the top ten supply approximately 13% of the sample.

A word on this clone: No antigen is known for it. Base qualities are not at hand, and no much larger clone is one base apart.

The paper's findings and limits, for the study overall: The quantity of clinical and demographic metadata differed by source and by participant and was supplied without curation.

The germline V gene supplies CDR1 KGHSH and CDR2 LQKENI. The V and J ends are trimmed by 0 bases and 5 bases, leaving 13 bases between them. CDR3 length: 15 amino acids, cysteine to phenylalanine. CDR3 DNA is the only sequence kept; it has 45 bases, read in frame from the first base. This chain is built from TRBV18 and TRBJ1-1; no D segment can be confidently identified. The sample taken for sequencing was peripheral blood. The receptor comes from a woman between 65 and 79 years old in a cohort sampled during active COVID-19. The CDR3 region reads CASSPPALGGTEAFF. The DNA sequence is as follows: TGTGCCAGCTCACCACCGGCGCTAGGAGGGACTGAAGCTTTCTTT.